The 16 T cell receptor beta chains reported below all come from one sample, sequenced in a study of identical twins. TCRdb reprocessed the 5' RACE reads via MiXCR and lists one record per CDR3 protein. Counted here are fewer than 650,000 distinct CDR3 sequences, just under 10% occurring once; the ten biggest clones make up 2.5% to 3.5%. Another study also made use of these data, one on yellow fever vaccine responses in identical twins.

The specimen sequenced was PBMCs. These TCRs come from a woman aged 18-29 years in good health.

At least ten counts were recorded for this clonotype. This chain uses TRBV12-3 or TRBV12-4 with TRBJ1-2; D possibly corresponds to TRBD1 (6 bases). Trimming removed 5 bases at V and 9 bases at J, with 13 bases between. The CDR3 is 12 residues long. The CDR3 DNA follows: TGTGCCAGCAGTCTCAACAGGGAGAGCTACACCTTC. Its protein is CASSLNRESYTF.

This clonotype was seen ten or more times. The chain has TRBV5-1 and TRBJ2-2; 9 positions match TRBD1. Trimming took 4 bases from V and 0 from J; bases not matched to a gene: 1. Germline V gene lookup returns CDR1 SGHRS and CDR2 YFSETQ. The CDR3 has 15 amino acids. The CDR3 nucleotides read TGCGCCAGCAGCCGGACAGGGGCGAACACCGGGGAGCTGTTTTTT. Protein: CASSRTGANTGELFF.

There are a few counts of this clonotype. The V gene is TRBV7-9, the J gene TRBJ2-5; the D is unclear. The CDR3 extends over 14 amino acids. From germline, CDR1 is SEHNR and CDR2 FQNEAQ (reference sequence). V was clipped by 0 bases and J by 5 bases, with 10 bases between them. CDR3 nucleotide sequence: TGTGCCAGCAGCTTAGCGCATGGTCAGGAGACCCAGTACTTC. Its protein is CASSLAHGQETQYF.

The table lists this clonotype with a few counts. J is TRBJ2-5 and V is TRBV18; D unclear. CDR1 KGHSH and CDR2 LQKENI come from the germline V gene. This CDR3 has 15 amino acids. V dropped 4 bases and J dropped 1 base, with 13 bases sitting between them. DNA of the CDR3: TGTGCCAGCTCACGAACAGAAACACTCCAAGAGACCCAGTACTTC. It codes for CASSRTETLQETQYF. Combining the CDR3 with reference TRBV18 and TRBJ2-5 gives the whole variable domain NAGVMQNPRHLVRRRGQEARLRCSPMKGHSHVYWYRQLPEEGLKFMVYLQKENIIDESGMPKERFSAEFPKEGPSILRIQQVVRGDSAAYFCASSRTETLQETQYFGPGTRLLVL.

This clonotype has just a few counts. This chain joins TRBV12-3 or TRBV12-4 and TRBJ2-7, with D possibly matching TRBD2 (6 bases). This CDR3 comprises 13 residues. V lost 7 bases and J 2 bases, leaving 12 bases between the germline ends. CDR3 sequence: CASKSGPTYEQYF. The CDR3 DNA sequence: TGTGCCAGCAAAAGCGGGCCCACCTACGAGCAGTACTTC.

The chain uses TRBV20-1 and TRBJ2-5, with 11 bases matching TRBD2. The CDR3 has 18 amino acids. V was pared by 5 bases and J by 3 bases, with 17 bases of the junction left unmatched. The germline CDR1 and CDR2 sequences are DFQATT and SNEGSKA (reference sequence). CDR3 region: CSAAPLAGGWNSEETQYF. The DNA for the CDR3 is TGCAGTGCTGCCCCTCTAGCGGGAGGTTGGAATTCGGAAGAGACCCAGTACTTC.

This clonotype was picked up a small number of times. This rearrangement joins TRBV29-1 to TRBJ2-7, with D tentatively TRBD1 (6 bases). The germline CDR1 and CDR2 sequences are SQVTM and ANQGSEA. The CDR3 is made up of 13 amino acids. V was clipped by 8 bases and J by 3 bases, with 17 bases between them. The CDR3 here is CSPRTESSYEQYF. CDR3 in DNA: TGCAGCCCGCGGACAGAGTCAAGCTACGAGCAGTACTTC.

In its sample, this clonotype was seen a few times. The V call is TRBV6-5, the J call TRBJ2-1, with 7 bases aligning to TRBD2. Germline V gene sequence: CDR1 MNHEY, CDR2 SVGAGI. Trimming at V came to 0 bases and at J to 5 bases, leaving 4 bases not matched to a gene. This CDR3 spans 15 amino acids. This CDR3 is CASSYSNSGDNEQFF. The CDR3 DNA follows: TGTGCCAGCAGTTACTCGAACAGCGGGGACAATGAGCAGTTCTTC.

There are a few counts of this clonotype. V usage is TRBV6-2 or TRBV6-3 and J usage is TRBJ2-7; 8 bases align to TRBD2. Germline V gives CDR1 MNHEY, CDR2 SVGEGT. This CDR3 has 17 residues. J was trimmed by 3 bases and V by 0 bases; bases with no gene match: 10. CDR3 sequence: CASSYSSGGPGLYEQYF. For the CDR3, the DNA is TGTGCCAGCAGTTACTCTTCGGGAGGGCCTGGGCTCTACGAGCAGTACTTC.

The rearrangement joins TRBV25-1 to TRBJ1-1; D might be TRBD1 (6 bases). CDR1 is MGHDK, CDR2 SYGVNS, per germline. CDR3 size: 14 residues. V lost 2 bases, J lost 2 bases, and 9 bases lay in between. DNA for the CDR3: TGTGCCAGCAGTGAACAGGGGTCCAACACTGAAGCTTTCTTT. Protein sequence: CASSEQGSNTEAFF.

The V call is TRBV12-3 or TRBV12-4, the J call TRBJ2-3; the match to TRBD2 covers 10 bases. The CDR3 is 16 amino acids. The V gene end was trimmed by 7 bases and the J gene end by 5 bases; junction bases not matched to a gene: 12. CDR3 sequence: CASIPSSGGFGDTQYF. The CDR3 DNA reads TGTGCCAGCATCCCCAGTAGCGGGGGGTTTGGAGATACGCAGTATTTT.

The J gene is TRBJ2-1, the V gene TRBV5-4; maybe TRBD2 (6 bases). The germline V gene has CDR1 SGHNT and CDR2 YYREEE (reference sequence). This CDR3 region has 13 residues. V lost 7 bases to trimming and J lost 10 bases, with 18 bases between them. As DNA, the CDR3 is TGTGCCAGCGGGACTCTTGGGGCGGCGGAGCAGTTCTTC. It translates to CASGTLGAAEQFF.

This clonotype has at least ten counts. The chain joins TRBV5-1 to TRBJ2-7, with 13 bases matching TRBD2. Germline V CDR1 and CDR2: SGHRS, YFSETQ. The V gene end was trimmed by 3 bases and the J gene end by 7 bases; junction bases not matched to a gene: 13. There are 17 residues in the CDR3. Here the CDR3 DNA reads TGCGCCAGCAGCTCATTACCGGGACTAGCGGGGACCTGGGAGCAGTACTTC. Translated, it gives CASSSLPGLAGTWEQYF.

J is TRBJ2-7 and V is TRBV2; TRBD1 matches at 10 bases. This CDR3 comprises 14 residues. V lost 9 bases, J lost 2 bases, and 7 bases stayed unmatched. Germline assignment: CDR1 SNHLY and CDR2 FYNNEI. Written as DNA, the CDR3 is TGTGCCAGTCATGGGACAGGGGATGCCTACGAGCAGTACTTC. Its protein is CASHGTGDAYEQYF.

This clonotype was found many times. This rearrangement joins TRBV29-1 to TRBJ1-5, with D unresolved. Germline V gives CDR1 SQVTM, CDR2 ANQGSEA. V lost 4 bases and J lost 6, with 13 bases in between. The CDR3 has 13 residues. CDR3: CSVVGGPGQPQHF. CDR3 nucleotide sequence: TGCAGCGTTGTGGGAGGCCCCGGTCAGCCCCAGCATTTT.

A few counts support this clonotype. The chain uses TRBV15 and TRBJ2-1, with TRBD2 matching over 8 bases. This CDR3 region has 15 residues. Germline values: CDR1 LNHNV, CDR2 YYDKDF (reference sequence). J gave up 6 bases and V 3 bases, and 7 bases lay outside the gene matches. The CDR3 DNA reads as TGTGCCACCAGCAGGGCTTGGCGGGAGGCCAATGAGCAGTTCTTC. Amino acid sequence: CATSRAWREANEQFF.